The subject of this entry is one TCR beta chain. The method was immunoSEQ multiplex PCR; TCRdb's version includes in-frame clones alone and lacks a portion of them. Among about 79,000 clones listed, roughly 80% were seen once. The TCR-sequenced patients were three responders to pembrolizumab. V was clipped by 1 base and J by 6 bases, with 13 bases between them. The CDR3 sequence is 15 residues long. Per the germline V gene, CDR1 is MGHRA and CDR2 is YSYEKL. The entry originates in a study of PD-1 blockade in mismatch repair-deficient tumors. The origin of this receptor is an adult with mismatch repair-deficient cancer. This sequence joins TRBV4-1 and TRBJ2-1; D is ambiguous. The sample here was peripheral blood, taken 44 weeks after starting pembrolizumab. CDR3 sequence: CASSQGHSTFNEQFF. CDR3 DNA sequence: TGCGCCAGCAGCCAAGGACATTCCACGTTCAATGAGCAGTTCTTC.